Listed below are T cell receptor beta chains from one sample, sequenced in a study of T cells in Graves' hyperthyroidism and ophthalmopathy. TCRdb redid the calling of the multiplex PCR reads with MiXCR, one entry per CDR3 protein. Of fewer than 750,000 distinct CDR3 sequences in the sample, roughly 15% were seen once. The specimen sequenced was blood. The receptor set was obtained from a woman between 45 and 60 years old with Graves' ophthalmopathy. Each CDR3 is given with its conserved first and last residue. Each record gives: J gene, CDR3 length, V gene, D gene, CDR3 protein. D genes are given only for firm matches.

J gene: TRBJ1-3; CDR3 length: 16; V gene: TRBV29-1; D gene: .; CDR3 protein: CSVEDRRRLEGNTIYF
J gene: TRBJ2-5; CDR3 length: 15; V gene: TRBV15; D gene: TRBD2; CDR3 protein: CATSRTSGNQETQYF
J gene: TRBJ2-2; CDR3 length: 13; V gene: TRBV6-1; D gene: TRBD1; CDR3 protein: CASKQGASGELFF
J gene: TRBJ1-5; CDR3 length: 13; V gene: TRBV27; D gene: .; CDR3 protein: CASSLSGYQPQHF
J gene: TRBJ1-1; CDR3 length: 14; V gene: TRBV19; D gene: .; CDR3 protein: CASANQGRNTEAFF
J gene: TRBJ2-7; CDR3 length: 15; V gene: TRBV19; D gene: .; CDR3 protein: CASSIGLISSYEQYF
J gene: TRBJ2-3; CDR3 length: 13; V gene: TRBV5-1; D gene: .; CDR3 protein: CASSLGLGDTQYF
J gene: TRBJ1-4; CDR3 length: 14; V gene: TRBV6-2/TRBV6-3; D gene: .; CDR3 protein: CASRRPGGSEKLFF
J gene: TRBJ2-1; CDR3 length: 15; V gene: TRBV9; D gene: .; CDR3 protein: CASSVGSLAENEQFF
J gene: TRBJ2-3; CDR3 length: 17; V gene: TRBV6-7; D gene: TRBD2; CDR3 protein: CASSSCKGREVSDTQYF
J gene: TRBJ2-6; CDR3 length: 14; V gene: TRBV29-1; D gene: .; CDR3 protein: CSVTVTSGANVLTF
J gene: TRBJ2-2; CDR3 length: 15; V gene: TRBV7-6; D gene: TRBD2; CDR3 protein: CASSITSGSHGELFF
J gene: TRBJ1-1; CDR3 length: 14; V gene: TRBV7-6; D gene: .; CDR3 protein: CASSLGSGDTEAFF
J gene: TRBJ2-1; CDR3 length: 14; V gene: TRBV12-3/TRBV12-4; D gene: .; CDR3 protein: CASSLAGLHNEQFF
J gene: TRBJ1-2; CDR3 length: 15; V gene: TRBV28; D gene: TRBD1; CDR3 protein: CASSWGDRAFYGYTF
J gene: TRBJ2-1; CDR3 length: 13; V gene: TRBV27; D gene: TRBD1; CDR3 protein: CASTRTGAREQFF
J gene: TRBJ2-1; CDR3 length: 19; V gene: TRBV5-1; D gene: TRBD2; CDR3 protein: CASSLAGLAGPRLGNEQFF
J gene: TRBJ2-5; CDR3 length: 12; V gene: TRBV20-1; D gene: .; CDR3 protein: CSARTGGETQYF
J gene: TRBJ1-6; CDR3 length: 15; V gene: TRBV5-1; D gene: .; CDR3 protein: CASSSMTGGPTPLHF
J gene: TRBJ1-2; CDR3 length: 14; V gene: TRBV28; D gene: TRBD1; CDR3 protein: CASTAGTAVRGYTF
J gene: TRBJ2-3; CDR3 length: 15; V gene: TRBV7-2; D gene: .; CDR3 protein: CASSLAATSTDTQYF
J gene: TRBJ2-1; CDR3 length: 16; V gene: TRBV13; D gene: TRBD2; CDR3 protein: CASSLARLAAHNEQFF
J gene: TRBJ1-1; CDR3 length: 15; V gene: TRBV6-1; D gene: .; CDR3 protein: CASSNTGRKNTEAFF
J gene: TRBJ2-7; CDR3 length: 14; V gene: TRBV24-1; D gene: .; CDR3 protein: CATSDPVSEREQYF
J gene: TRBJ1-3; CDR3 length: 13; V gene: TRBV28; D gene: .; CDR3 protein: CASSGGSGNTIYF
J gene: TRBJ2-4; CDR3 length: 13; V gene: TRBV19; D gene: .; CDR3 protein: CASSIGPKNIQYF
J gene: TRBJ2-6; CDR3 length: 18; V gene: TRBV7-6; D gene: TRBD2; CDR3 protein: CASSLLAGGYSGANVLTF
J gene: TRBJ2-2; CDR3 length: 15; V gene: TRBV6-1; D gene: TRBD2; CDR3 protein: CASTTGGGATGELFF
J gene: TRBJ2-1; CDR3 length: 12; V gene: TRBV5-1; D gene: .; CDR3 protein: CASSAESLQQFF
J gene: TRBJ1-6; CDR3 length: 16; V gene: TRBV4-3; D gene: .; CDR3 protein: CASSQDARIINSPLHF
J gene: TRBJ2-1; CDR3 length: 13; V gene: TRBV20-1; D gene: TRBD2; CDR3 protein: CSARREVYNEQFF
J gene: TRBJ1-1; CDR3 length: 13; V gene: TRBV9; D gene: .; CDR3 protein: CASSGSMDTEAFF
J gene: TRBJ1-5; CDR3 length: 17; V gene: TRBV27; D gene: TRBD1; CDR3 protein: CASSTGTGGHSNQPQHF
J gene: TRBJ1-1; CDR3 length: 14; V gene: TRBV28; D gene: TRBD1; CDR3 protein: CASSSGTALSEAFF
J gene: TRBJ1-5; CDR3 length: 14; V gene: TRBV6-1; D gene: .; CDR3 protein: CASSEGTANQPQHF
J gene: TRBJ2-1; CDR3 length: 17; V gene: TRBV7-2; D gene: TRBD2; CDR3 protein: CASSLWAGGLTYNEQFF
J gene: TRBJ2-2; CDR3 length: 20; V gene: TRBV7-9; D gene: TRBD2; CDR3 protein: CASSLRKRRTSETNTGELFF
J gene: TRBJ2-1; CDR3 length: 16; V gene: TRBV24-1; D gene: TRBD2; CDR3 protein: CATSDLASGSYNEQFF